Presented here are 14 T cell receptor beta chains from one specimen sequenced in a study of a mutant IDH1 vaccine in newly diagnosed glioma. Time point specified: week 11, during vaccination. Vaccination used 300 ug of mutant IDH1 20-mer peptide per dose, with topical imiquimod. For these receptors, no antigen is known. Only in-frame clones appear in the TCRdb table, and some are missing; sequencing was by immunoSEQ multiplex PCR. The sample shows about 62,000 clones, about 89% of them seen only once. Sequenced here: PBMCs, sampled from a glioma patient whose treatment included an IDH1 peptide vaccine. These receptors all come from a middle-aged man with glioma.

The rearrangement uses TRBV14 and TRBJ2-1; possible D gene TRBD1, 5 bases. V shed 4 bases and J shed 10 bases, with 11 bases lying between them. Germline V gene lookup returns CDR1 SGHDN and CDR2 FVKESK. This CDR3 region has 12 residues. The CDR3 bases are TGTGCCAGCAGCCCCACAGGTCCCGAGCAGTTCTTC. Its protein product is CASSPTGPEQFF.

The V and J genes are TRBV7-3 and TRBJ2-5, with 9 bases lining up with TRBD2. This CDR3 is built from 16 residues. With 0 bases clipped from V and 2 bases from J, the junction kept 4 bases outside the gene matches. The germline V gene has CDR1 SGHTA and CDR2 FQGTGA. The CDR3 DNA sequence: TGTGCCAGCAGCTTAACGACTAGCGGCCAGCAAGAGACCCAGTACTTC. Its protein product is CASSLTTSGQQETQYF.

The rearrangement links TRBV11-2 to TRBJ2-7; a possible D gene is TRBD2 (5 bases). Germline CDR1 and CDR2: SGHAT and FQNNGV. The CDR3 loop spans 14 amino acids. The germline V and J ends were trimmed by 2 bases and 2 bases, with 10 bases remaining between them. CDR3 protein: CASSLYRGTYEQYF. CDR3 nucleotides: TGTGCCAGCAGCTTATATCGGGGAACCTACGAGCAGTACTTC.

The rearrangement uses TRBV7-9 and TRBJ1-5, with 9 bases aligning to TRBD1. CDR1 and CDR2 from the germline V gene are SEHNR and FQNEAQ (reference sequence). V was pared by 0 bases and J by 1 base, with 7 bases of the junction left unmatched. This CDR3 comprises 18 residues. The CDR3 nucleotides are TGTGCCAGCAGCTTAGCCCTGGGACAGGGCTGGAGCAATCAGCCCCAGCATTTT. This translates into CASSLALGQGWSNQPQHF.

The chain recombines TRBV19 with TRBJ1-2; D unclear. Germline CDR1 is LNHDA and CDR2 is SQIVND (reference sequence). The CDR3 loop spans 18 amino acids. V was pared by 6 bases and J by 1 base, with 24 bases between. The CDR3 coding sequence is TGTGCCAGTAGGCGATCTACAGAGACTGCCACGCTTAACTATGGCTACACCTTC. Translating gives CASRRSTETATLNYGYTF.

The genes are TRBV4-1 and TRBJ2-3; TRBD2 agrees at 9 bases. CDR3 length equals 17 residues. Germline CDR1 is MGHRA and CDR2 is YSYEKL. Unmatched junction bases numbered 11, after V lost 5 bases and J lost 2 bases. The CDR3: CASSSLTSGILTDTQYF. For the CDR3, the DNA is TGCGCCAGCAGCTCATTGACTAGCGGAATCCTCACAGATACGCAGTATTTT.

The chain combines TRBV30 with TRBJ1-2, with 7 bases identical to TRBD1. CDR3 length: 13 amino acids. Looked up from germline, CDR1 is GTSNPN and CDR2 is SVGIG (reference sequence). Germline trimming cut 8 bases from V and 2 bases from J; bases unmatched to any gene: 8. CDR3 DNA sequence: TGTGCCGCCTCAGGGGGTTCCAACTATGGCTACACCTTC. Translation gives CAASGGSNYGYTF.

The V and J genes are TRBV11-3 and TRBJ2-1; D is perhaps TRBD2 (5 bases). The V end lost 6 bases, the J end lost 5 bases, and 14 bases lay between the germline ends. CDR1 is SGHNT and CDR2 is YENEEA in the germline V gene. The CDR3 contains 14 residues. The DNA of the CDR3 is TGTGCCAGCAGAAAAATGACTACCAACAATGAGCAGTTCTTC. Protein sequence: CASRKMTTNNEQFF.

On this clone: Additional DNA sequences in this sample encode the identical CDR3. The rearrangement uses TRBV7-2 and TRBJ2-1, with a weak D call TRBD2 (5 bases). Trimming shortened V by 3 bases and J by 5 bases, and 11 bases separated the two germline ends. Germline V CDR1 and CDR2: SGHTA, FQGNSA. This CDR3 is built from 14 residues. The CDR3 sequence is CASSFYLADNEQFF. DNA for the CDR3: TGTGCCAGCAGCTTCTATCTAGCAGACAATGAGCAGTTCTTC.

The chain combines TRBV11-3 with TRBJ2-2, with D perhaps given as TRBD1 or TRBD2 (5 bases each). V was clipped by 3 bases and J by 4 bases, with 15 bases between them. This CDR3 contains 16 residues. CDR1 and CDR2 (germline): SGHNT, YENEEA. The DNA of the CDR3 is TGTGCCAGCAGCTTTAGTGGGGGTATAAGCACCGGGGAGCTGTTTTTT. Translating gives CASSFSGGISTGELFF.

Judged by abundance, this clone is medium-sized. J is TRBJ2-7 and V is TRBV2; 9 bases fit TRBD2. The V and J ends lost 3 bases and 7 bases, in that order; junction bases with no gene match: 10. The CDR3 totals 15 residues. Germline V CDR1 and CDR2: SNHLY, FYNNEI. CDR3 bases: TGTGCCAGCAGTGACCCCGGGACTAGCCCAAGGGAGCAGTACTTC. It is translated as CASSDPGTSPREQYF.

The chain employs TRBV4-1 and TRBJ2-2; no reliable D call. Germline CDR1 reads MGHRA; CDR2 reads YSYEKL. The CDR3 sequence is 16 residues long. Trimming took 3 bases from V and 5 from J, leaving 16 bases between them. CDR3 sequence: CASSHIPLGGTGELFF. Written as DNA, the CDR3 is TGCGCCAGCAGCCACATCCCCTTGGGTGGGACCGGGGAGCTGTTTTTT.

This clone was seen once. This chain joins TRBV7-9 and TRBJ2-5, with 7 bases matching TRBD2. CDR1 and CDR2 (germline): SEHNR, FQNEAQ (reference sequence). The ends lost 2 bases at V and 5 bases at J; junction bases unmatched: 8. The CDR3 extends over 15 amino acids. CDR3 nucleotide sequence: TGTGCCAGCAGCTTAAGGGACTACTATGAGGAGACCCAGTACTTC. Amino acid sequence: CASSLRDYYEETQYF.

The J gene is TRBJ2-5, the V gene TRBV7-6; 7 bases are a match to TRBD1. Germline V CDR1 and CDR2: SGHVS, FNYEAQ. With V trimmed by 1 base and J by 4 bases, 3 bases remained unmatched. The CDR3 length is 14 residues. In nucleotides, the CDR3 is TGTGCCAGCAGCTTAGGGGACAGAAGAGAGACCCAGTACTTC. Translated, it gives CASSLGDRRETQYF.